Below, 26 T cell receptor beta chains from the same sample are listed, as sequenced in a study of radiotherapy plus CTLA-4 blockade in lung cancer. This table comes from immunoSEQ multiplex PCR, and its TCRdb copy is limited to in-frame clones, with some not included. The sample holds 34,000 or so clones, about four fifths seen once. The starting material was peripheral blood, obtained from a patient treated with radiotherapy plus ipilimumab. These TCRs come from a human donor with non-small cell lung cancer that progressed on radiotherapy plus ipilimumab.

The chain uses TRBV6-5 and TRBJ2-1, with no clear D. This CDR3 has 11 amino acids. V was clipped by 7 bases and J by 9 bases, with 10 bases between them. CDR1 is MNHEY, CDR2 SVGAGI, per germline. This CDR3 is CASTSSVEQFF. Written as DNA, the CDR3 is TGTGCCAGCACCTCGAGCGTTGAGCAGTTCTTC.

The chain employs TRBV5-4 and TRBJ1-2, with D possibly TRBD1 on 5 matching bases. This CDR3 is 14 amino acids long. V shed 6 bases and J shed 8 bases, with 20 bases lying between them. CDR1 is SGHNT and CDR2 is YYREEE in the germline V gene (reference sequence). CDR3 loop: CASTSRGLGGGYTF. The CDR3 DNA reads as TGTGCCAGCACCTCGCGGGGACTAGGTGGAGGCTACACCTTC.

This chain connects TRBV10-2 to TRBJ2-1; perhaps TRBD1 as D (5 bases). V lost 2 bases and J lost 2, with 10 bases in between. There are 15 residues in the CDR3. Germline lookup yields CDR1 WSHSY and CDR2 SAAADI. CDR3 in amino acids: CASSEPGMAYNEQFF. The CDR3 DNA is TGCGCCAGCAGTGAGCCAGGGATGGCCTACAATGAGCAGTTCTTC.

This sequence joins TRBV5-4 and TRBJ2-5; 12 bases align to TRBD1. The CDR3 loop spans 15 amino acids. The germline gives CDR1 SGHNT, CDR2 YYREEE (reference sequence). Trimming cost V 4 bases and J 5 bases; bases outside gene matches: 6. The CDR3: CASSTGTGGAETQYF. The CDR3 DNA reads as TGTGCCAGCAGCACTGGGACAGGGGGCGCGGAGACCCAGTACTTC.

This clone was recorded once. This chain links TRBV5-1 with TRBJ2-5, with D maybe TRBD1 (6 bases). Germline CDR1 is SGHRS and CDR2 is YFSETQ. V lost 5 bases and J lost 1, with 15 bases in between. The CDR3 totals 15 residues. Written as DNA, the CDR3 is TGCGCCAGCAGTCTCTTCGGGACAACCCAAGAGACCCAGTACTTC. It encodes CASSLFGTTQETQYF.

This clone was detected only once. The chain links TRBV29-1 to TRBJ2-1, with unresolved D. CDR1 and CDR2 from the germline V gene are SQVTM and ANQGSEA. Trimming removed 3 bases at V and 8 bases at J, with 14 bases between. This CDR3 is built from 13 residues. The CDR3 reads CSVDRAAGDEQFF. CDR3 nucleotides: TGCAGCGTTGATAGGGCAGCTGGGGATGAGCAGTTCTTC.

This sequence joins TRBV7-9 and TRBJ2-7; the D is unclear. V lost 1 base and J 0 bases, leaving 4 bases between the germline ends. Germline CDR1 reads SEHNR; CDR2 reads FQNEAQ (reference sequence). The CDR3 consists of 13 residues. CDR3 in DNA: TGTGCCAGCAGCTTAGACTACTCCTACGAGCAGTACTTC. It encodes CASSLDYSYEQYF.

A few counts support this clone. The sample carries other DNA sequences with the same CDR3. V usage is TRBV6-6 and J usage is TRBJ2-7, with 10 nucleotides matching TRBD1. Trimming took 5 bases from V and 2 from J; bases not matched to a gene: 6. The CDR3 contains 15 residues. The V gene's germline CDR1 is MNHNY and CDR2 SVGAGI (reference sequence). CDR3 region: CASSPRQGAAYEQYF. The CDR3 nucleotides read TGTGCCAGCAGTCCTCGACAGGGGGCAGCCTACGAGCAGTACTTC.

The chain employs TRBV13 and TRBJ2-4, with 10 bases fitting TRBD1. V was pared by 1 base and J by 0 bases, with 3 bases of the junction left unmatched. CDR1 and CDR2 (germline): PRHDT, FYEKMQ (reference sequence). This CDR3 spans 17 amino acids. For the CDR3, the DNA is TGTGCCAGCAGCTTAGAGGGACAGGGGTTAGCCAAAAACATTCAGTACTTC. Translated: CASSLEGQGLAKNIQYF.

A single count supports this clone. CDR3 sequence: CASSFMPGSTEAFF. The CDR3 DNA follows: TGTGCCAGCAGCTTCATGCCGGGGTCCACTGAAGCTTTCTTT. The rearrangement uses TRBV7-9 and TRBJ1-1; the D is unclear. The CDR3 totals 14 residues. Deletions cut 3 bases from V and 4 bases from J, with 12 bases between. Germline V CDR1 and CDR2: SEHNR, FQNEAQ (reference sequence).

J is TRBJ1-1 and V is TRBV5-1; tentatively, D is TRBD1 (5 bases). Germline V gives CDR1 SGHRS, CDR2 YFSETQ. Trimming took off 0 bases at V and 7 bases at J, with 10 bases between the two ends. The CDR3 spans 13 residues. CDR3 amino acids: CASSLEGAVEAFF. For the CDR3, the DNA is TGCGCCAGCAGCTTGGAAGGGGCTGTTGAAGCTTTCTTT.

The chain links TRBV4-1 to TRBJ2-7, with 9 positions matching TRBD2. After removal of 3 bases from V and 6 bases from J, the junction contained 6 bases not matched to a gene. This CDR3 has 14 residues. The germline gives CDR1 MGHRA, CDR2 YSYEKL. As DNA, the CDR3 is TGCGCCAGCAGCCATAGCGGGGGTCTAAGCGAGCAGTACTTC. Translation: CASSHSGGLSEQYF.

The V and J genes are TRBV27 and TRBJ1-1; D possibly corresponds to TRBD1 (6 bases). CDR1 and CDR2 from the germline V gene are MNHEY and SMNVEV (reference sequence). CDR3 size: 15 residues. Trimming shortened V by 6 bases and J by 5 bases, and 19 bases separated the two germline ends. Here the CDR3 reads CASRIEGGRGTEAFF. In nucleotides, the CDR3 is TGTGCCAGCAGGATTGAGGGGGGGCGCGGAACTGAAGCTTTCTTT.

This chain joins TRBV28 and TRBJ2-1; TRBD2 agrees at 9 bases. From germline, CDR1 is MDHEN and CDR2 SYDVKM. Losses at the gene ends were 5 bases for V and 7 bases for J; bases not matched to a gene: 9. The CDR3 is 15 amino acids. CDR3: CASSLPQLAGNEQFF. In DNA form, the CDR3 reads TGTGCCAGCAGTCTCCCCCAACTAGCGGGTAATGAGCAGTTCTTC.

V is TRBV11-2 and J is TRBJ2-3; tentative D call: TRBD1 (5 bases). V lost 4 bases and J 2 bases, leaving 13 bases between the germline ends. CDR3 length: 15 amino acids. Germline CDR1 is SGHAT and CDR2 is FQNNGV. The CDR3 DNA follows: TGTGCCAGCAGCTCTTGGACACTGTCCACAGATACGCAGTATTTT. This translates into CASSSWTLSTDTQYF.

The chain links TRBV5-1 to TRBJ2-7, with 7 nucleotides matching TRBD1. The CDR3 runs 14 residues. V lost 2 bases and J lost 2; bases outside the gene matches: 4. CDR1 and CDR2 from the germline V gene are SGHRS and YFSETQ. CDR3 sequence: CASSLQGIPYEQYF. In DNA, the CDR3 is TGCGCCAGCAGCTTACAGGGGATCCCCTACGAGCAGTACTTC.

Of note for this clone: Its ends do not fully match the called genes, so a read error is possible. The rearrangement joins TRBV7-2 to TRBJ2-5; D remains ambiguous. CDR3 length: 13 residues. Germline CDR1 SGHTA, CDR2 FQGNSA. The DNA of the CDR3 is TGTGCCAGCAGCGCACGGACCCCTTTGGTCCCAGACTTC. Protein: CASSARTPLVPDF.

This chain uses TRBV5-8 with TRBJ1-2; 10 positions agree with TRBD1. Trimming took 0 bases from V and 6 from J; bases not matched to a gene: 8. The CDR3 length is 16 residues. CDR1 SGHTS and CDR2 YDEGEE come from the germline V gene. CDR3 sequence reads: CASSLAWTGGADGYTF. The CDR3 nucleotides read TGTGCCAGCAGCTTGGCGTGGACAGGGGGTGCCGATGGCTACACCTTC.

This chain links TRBV7-8 with TRBJ2-6; D assignment may be TRBD1 or TRBD2 (6 bases each). This CDR3 contains 18 residues. CDR1 is SGHVS and CDR2 is FQNEAQ in the germline V gene. V was clipped by 1 base and J by 2 bases, with 15 bases between them. For the CDR3, the DNA is TGTGCCAGCAGCTTAGTACGCCCGGGGGCAGCTGGGGCCAACGTCCTGACTTTC. Residues: CASSLVRPGAAGANVLTF.

The chain recombines TRBV6-5 with TRBJ2-3; 10 nucleotides line up with TRBD2. Trimming at V came to 8 bases and at J to 2 bases, leaving 4 bases not matched to a gene. CDR1 is MNHEY, CDR2 SVGAGI, per germline. This CDR3 spans 14 amino acids. CDR3 residues: CASSSGGFTDTQYF. The CDR3 region has the DNA TGTGCCAGCTCTAGCGGGGGATTCACAGATACGCAGTATTTT.

V gene TRBV21-1 combines with J gene TRBJ1-1. TRBV21-1 is assigned pseudogene status. This CDR3 spans 12 amino acids. CDR3 region: CASSRGDTEAFF. CDR3 nucleotide sequence: TGTGCCAGCAGCAGAGGAGACACTGAAGCTTTCTTT.

The J gene is TRBJ1-5, the V gene TRBV19; weak D call: TRBD1 (6 bases). Per germline, CDR1 LNHDA and CDR2 SQIVND (reference sequence). The CDR3 sequence is 19 residues long. Trimming stripped 0 bases from V and 5 bases from J, with 23 bases between. CDR3 sequence reads: CASSIDRQAEPGRYQPQHF. The CDR3 DNA reads as TGTGCCAGTAGTATAGACCGACAGGCGGAGCCAGGACGTTATCAGCCCCAGCATTTT.

This sequence joins TRBV20-1 and TRBJ2-1; D is ambiguous. Germline V gives CDR1 DFQATT, CDR2 SNEGSKA (reference sequence). The length of the CDR3 is 10 residues. Trimming cost V 3 bases and J 9 bases, with 6 bases left between them. The CDR3 nucleotides are TGCAGTGCTAGGGCGGCTGAGCAGTTCTTC. Amino acids: CSARAAEQFF.

The sample holds a few counts of this clone. V usage is TRBV5-1 and J usage is TRBJ2-7; D unclear. This CDR3 is 13 amino acids long. Germline-derived CDR1 and CDR2 are SGHRS and YFSETQ. Trimming took off 4 bases at V and 0 bases at J, with 8 bases between the two ends. CDR3 in amino acids: CASSRSDSYEQYF. CDR3 sequence (DNA): TGCGCCAGCAGCCGCTCAGACTCCTACGAGCAGTACTTC. Full variable domain (outside the CDR3, taken from reference TRBV5-1 and TRBJ2-7): KAGVTQTPRYLIKTRGQQVTLSCSPISGHRSVSWYQQTPGQGLQFLFEYFSETQRNKGNFPGRFSGRQFSNSRSEMNVSTLELGDSALYLCASSRSDSYEQYFGPGTRLTVT.

The CDR3 reads CASRSHWAPRKTYGYTF. The CDR3, as DNA: TGTGCAAGTCGCTCCCACTGGGCTCCACGAAAGACCTATGGCTACACCTTC. The V and J genes are TRBV12-2 and TRBJ1-2; TRBD1 is the table's D call and was not checked against the DNA. TRBV12-2 is shown as a pseudogene. There are 17 residues in the CDR3.

V is TRBV15 and J is TRBJ2-5; perhaps TRBD1 as D (6 bases). V gave up 4 bases and J gave up 6 bases, with 15 bases separating them. Germline assignment: CDR1 LNHNV and CDR2 YYDKDF (reference sequence). This CDR3 region has 14 residues. In DNA form, the CDR3 reads TGTGCCACCAGCACCCGTTCAGGGGAAAAGACCCAGTACTTC. Encoded protein: CATSTRSGEKTQYF. The full variable domain, completed using reference TRBV15 and TRBJ2-5, is DAMVIQNPRYQVTQFGKPVTLSCSQTLNHNVMYWYQQKSSQAPKLLFHYYDKDFNNEADTPDNFQSRRPNTSFCFLDIRSPGLGDTAMYLCATSTRSGEKTQYFGPGTRLLVL.